This T cell receptor beta chain was recorded in a study of CD8 T cells in ankylosing spondylitis. Study results and limitations: Those disease-linked clones were CD8+; they were also relatively rare in peripheral blood. Significant enrichment of disease-linked clones was reported in matched ankylosing spondylitis synovial fluid. Typical of ankylosing spondylitis blood, it appeared, was a TCR beta motif of eight highly homologous variants.

This clonotype was detected only a few times. Its antigen is unknown. TCR beta libraries were made by quantitative 5'-RACE with molecular barcodes. Via MiXCR, TCRdb re-called the 5' RACE reads, giving one row per CDR3 protein. In the table there are hundreds of thousands of distinct CDR3 sequences, about 10% of which are singletons. The CDR3 has 13 residues. Germline CDR1 SGHKS, CDR2 YYEKEE (reference sequence). V lost 0 bases and J lost 11, with 12 bases in between. This chain links TRBV5-5 with TRBJ1-5; no clear D. The TCR originated in a male donor with ankylosing spondylitis. Sequencing was carried out using blood, either unsorted or a sorted T cell fraction (not recorded which). The CDR3, as DNA: TGTGCCAGCAGCTTGGGCTCGATCGCGACCCAGCATTTT. Its translation is CASSLGSIATQHF.